A single sample gave rise to the 18 T cell receptor beta chains below, sequenced in a study of molecular identifiers for immune sequencing clone quantification. TCRdb called the PCR reads again in MiXCR, with one record for every CDR3 protein. The repertoire consists of some 680,000 distinct CDR3 sequences, with around 25% occurring once and the leading ten covering roughly 0.83%. Sequencing input: naive CD8+ T cells from blood, with Jurkat cell RNA spiked in. Regarding subset: FACS-sorted CD8+CD4-CCR7+CD45RA+ naive T cells. Every receptor here comes from a human donor in good health. Some libraries in this study had Jurkat cell RNA spiked in.

As concerns this clonotype: It may be a read error: a sequence one base away is much more abundant. V and J are TRBV9 and TRBJ2-3, with TRBD2 matching 13 bases. CDR3 length equals 16 residues. Germline V gene sequence: CDR1 SGDLS, CDR2 YYNGEE. The CDR3 sequence: CTSSVELAGGPDTQYF. The CDR3 DNA is TGTACCAGCAGCGTAGAACTAGCGGGAGGGCCAGATACGCAGTATTTT.

Many counts were recorded for this clonotype. The genes are TRBV2 and TRBJ2-5; no definite D call. Germline values: CDR1 SNHLY, CDR2 FYNNEI. The CDR3 spans 13 residues. V was pared by 7 bases and J by 4 bases, with 13 bases between. This CDR3 is CASKVGSRETQYF. DNA for the CDR3: TGTGCCAGCAAGGTGGGGTCTAGAGAGACCCAGTACTTC.

This clonotype appeared a few times. The chain recombines TRBV4-3 with TRBJ1-2; D remains ambiguous. The CDR3 extends over 15 amino acids. V shed 0 bases and J shed 0 bases, with 8 bases lying between them. Germline V lookup: CDR1 LGHNA, CDR2 YSLEER. This chain's CDR3 is CASSQDGLANYGYTF. CDR3 nucleotide sequence: TGCGCCAGCAGCCAAGACGGCCTTGCTAACTATGGCTACACCTTC.

The chain combines TRBV20-1 with TRBJ1-4, with D perhaps TRBD1 (5 bases). The CDR3 consists of 15 residues. V was clipped by 1 base and J by 8 bases, with 17 bases between them. Germline assignment: CDR1 DFQATT and CDR2 SNEGSKA (reference sequence). The CDR3 region is CSARVPGDLGEKLFF. In DNA, the CDR3 is TGCAGTGCTAGAGTGCCGGGGGATCTGGGGGAAAAACTGTTTTTT.

The rearrangement joins TRBV7-9 to TRBJ1-2, with 11 bases lining up with TRBD1. The CDR3 covers 15 residues. The ends lost 5 bases at V and 7 bases at J; junction bases unmatched: 9. Per germline, CDR1 SEHNR and CDR2 FQNEAQ (reference sequence). The CDR3 bases are TGTGCCAGCAGCCCCCCCGGACAGGGGGCCTCTGGCTACACCTTC. This codes for CASSPPGQGASGYTF.

A single count supports this clonotype. A much bigger clone sits one base away, suggesting this may be a read error. This sequence joins TRBV9 and TRBJ2-2, with D perhaps TRBD1 (7 bases). This CDR3 has 16 amino acids. Germline lookup yields CDR1 SGDLS and CDR2 YYNGEE. The CDR3 DNA is TGTGCCAGCAGCCCGCAAACAGGGGACCTCCCCGGGGGGCTGTTTTTT. It specifies CASSPQTGDLPGGLFF.

CDR3 DNA sequence: TGTGCCAGCAGCCAAGCAGCAGGGGGATTCCCTTCACCTGGGGCCAACGTCCTGACTTTC. It is translated as CASSQAAGGFPSPGANVLTF. V gene TRBV7-9 combines with J gene TRBJ2-6; 7 nucleotides agree with TRBD1. V was clipped by 5 bases and J by 2 bases; unmatched bases: 18. The CDR3 extends over 20 amino acids. Germline V gene data show CDR1 as SEHNR and CDR2 as FQNEAQ (reference sequence).

The chain links TRBV6-5 to TRBJ1-1; no clear D. Germline CDR1 is MNHEY and CDR2 is SVGAGI. This CDR3 contains 12 residues. V was trimmed by 6 bases and J by 5 bases, leaving 10 bases between them. The CDR3 DNA is TGTGCCAGCAGCCAGACCAGGACTGAAGCTTTCTTT. Amino acids: CASSQTRTEAFF.

This clonotype was detected only a few times. The chain employs TRBV7-3 and TRBJ2-7; no clear D gene. Trimming took off 3 bases at V and 6 bases at J, with 12 bases between the two ends. Germline-derived CDR1 and CDR2 are SGHTA and FQGTGA. CDR3 size: 13 residues. CDR3 sequence reads: CASSLLVGTEQYF. CDR3 DNA sequence: TGTGCCAGCAGCTTGCTGGTTGGTACCGAGCAGTACTTC.

This clonotype was picked up a small number of times. The genes are TRBV3-1 and TRBJ2-7; 7 bases fit TRBD1. Trimming removed 4 bases from V and 2 bases from J; junction bases left unmatched: 8. The germline V gene encodes CDR1 LGHDT and CDR2 YNNKEL (reference sequence). The CDR3 is 15 residues long. In DNA form, the CDR3 reads TGTGCCAGCAGCCCTAGGGACAGACCAGCCTACGAGCAGTACTTC. This encodes CASSPRDRPAYEQYF.

This chain joins TRBV20-1 and TRBJ2-7, with D hard to call. The V gene lost 0 bases and the J gene lost 4 bases, with 10 bases spanning the gap. The germline CDR1 and CDR2 sequences are DFQATT and SNEGSKA (reference sequence). This CDR3 is 13 amino acids long. The CDR3 reads CSARDTKAYEQYF. CDR3 bases: TGCAGTGCTAGAGATACCAAGGCTTACGAGCAGTACTTC.

This clonotype has more than one count but fewer than ten. The J gene is TRBJ2-5, the V gene TRBV7-9; 7 positions agree with TRBD2. The CDR3 length is 19 residues. Germline V CDR1 and CDR2: SEHNR, FQNEAQ (reference sequence). The V segment lost 4 bases and the J segment 5 bases; nucleotides outside the gene matches: 22. The CDR3 bases are TGTGCCAGCAGCTGGACCGACAGTATCGGGGGGTTAGGTGAGGAGACCCAGTACTTC. This codes for CASSWTDSIGGLGEETQYF.

Details on this clonotype: Since a much larger clone is just one base distant, this may be a read error. This chain uses TRBV29-1 with TRBJ2-2, with TRBD2 matching over 7 bases. The V gene end was trimmed by 6 bases and the J gene end by 6 bases; junction bases not matched to a gene: 13. From germline, CDR1 is SQVTM and CDR2 ANQGSEA. This CDR3 spans 15 amino acids. The CDR3 sequence: CSVKITSASAGELFF. CDR3 bases: TGCAGCGTAAAAATAACTAGCGCGAGCGCCGGGGAGCTGTTTTTT.

This clonotype was counted a few times. CDR3 DNA sequence: TGTGCCAGTAGTATAGTCTACGACACTGAAGCTTTCTTT. It codes for CASSIVYDTEAFF. This chain joins TRBV19 and TRBJ1-1; no clear D. The CDR3 runs to 13 residues. The germline V gene encodes CDR1 LNHDA and CDR2 SQIVND (reference sequence). V was pared by 1 base and J by 3 bases, with 6 bases between. Drawing the rest from reference TRBV19 and TRBJ1-1, the complete variable domain is DGGITQSPKYLFRKEGQNVTLSCEQNLNHDAMYWYRQDPGQGLRLIYYSQIVNDFQKGDIAEGYSVSREKKESFPLTVTSAQKNPTAFYLCASSIVYDTEAFFGQGTRLTVV.

The rearrangement links TRBV20-1 to TRBJ2-7; 7 bases match TRBD1. Trimming cost V 5 bases and J 0 bases; bases outside gene matches: 4. This CDR3 has 13 residues. Looked up from germline, CDR1 is DFQATT and CDR2 is SNEGSKA (reference sequence). In DNA, the CDR3 is TGCAGTGCTTGGGACAGCGGCTCCTACGAGCAGTACTTC. Translated, it gives CSAWDSGSYEQYF.

As concerns this clonotype: A read error is possible here, since a much larger clone lies one base away. This rearrangement joins TRBV28 to TRBJ1-2; TRBD1 is a possible D gene (5 bases). The CDR3 consists of 17 residues. Germline CDR1 is MDHEN and CDR2 is SYDVKM. The CDR3 reads CASSLTTGLGTNYGYAF. For the CDR3, the DNA is TGTGCCAGCAGTTTAACCACAGGCTTGGGGACTAACTATGGCTACGCCTTC.

In regard to this clonotype: The CDR3 does not end in the conserved phenylalanine or tryptophan, so this is likely a read error. The chain links TRBV7-2 to TRBJ2-3; 7 nucleotides agree with TRBD2. The CDR3 is 16 residues long. Looked up from germline, CDR1 is SGHTA and CDR2 is FQGNSA. The CDR3 loop is CASSFLAVLGTDTQYV. In DNA form, the CDR3 reads TGTGCGAGCAGCTTCCTAGCGGTACTCGGCACAGATACGCAGTATGTT.

The table lists this clonotype with a few counts. The genes are TRBV27 and TRBJ2-7; 8 nucleotides line up with TRBD2. The CDR3 has 13 amino acids. V shed 8 bases and J 1 base; nucleotides not matched to a gene: 4. Germline values: CDR1 MNHEY, CDR2 SMNVEV (reference sequence). CDR3 sequence (DNA): TGTGCCAGCGGACTAGCTCCTTCCTACGAGCAGTACTTC. This codes for CASGLAPSYEQYF.